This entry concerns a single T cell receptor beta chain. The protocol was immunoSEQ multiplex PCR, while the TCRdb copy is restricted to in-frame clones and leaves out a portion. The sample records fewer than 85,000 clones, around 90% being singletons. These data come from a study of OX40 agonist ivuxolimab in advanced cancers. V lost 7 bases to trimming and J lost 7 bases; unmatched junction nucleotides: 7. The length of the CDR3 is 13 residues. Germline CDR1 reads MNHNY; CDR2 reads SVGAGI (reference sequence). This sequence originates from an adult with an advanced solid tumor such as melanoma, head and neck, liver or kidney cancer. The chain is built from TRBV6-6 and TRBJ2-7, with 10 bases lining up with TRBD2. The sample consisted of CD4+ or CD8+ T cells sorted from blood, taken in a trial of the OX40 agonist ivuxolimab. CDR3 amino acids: CASTLAGVREQYF. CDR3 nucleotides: TGTGCCAGCACTCTAGCGGGAGTACGAGAGCAGTACTTC.